The 30 T cell receptor beta chains listed next were all sequenced from one sample in a study of cytomegalovirus exposure and HLA in healthy donors. The PCR used 60 Vbeta and 13 Jbeta primers. Clones were sequenced by immunoSEQ multiplex PCR, and TCRdb holds only the in-frame ones, with some missing. This sample has roughly 120,000 clones, with around 84% found just once. Source material: PBMCs. The source is a young man in good health and CMV-seropositive.

This clone was seen just once. The J gene is TRBJ1-4, the V gene TRBV7-9; 9 positions match TRBD1. Germline V gives CDR1 SEHNR, CDR2 FQNEAQ (reference sequence). J was trimmed by 2 bases and V by 4 bases; bases with no gene match: 2. The CDR3 has 15 residues. CDR3 region: CASSSTGGTNEKLFF. CDR3 nucleotides: TGTGCCAGCAGCTCCACAGGGGGCACTAATGAAAAACTGTTTTTT.

This clone was picked up one time. J is TRBJ1-5 and V is TRBV12-5, with TRBD1 identical over 9 bases. Trimming took 1 base from V and 5 from J; bases not matched to a gene: 6. The V gene's germline CDR1 is LGHNT and CDR2 FRNRAP. The CDR3 is 16 amino acids. The CDR3 region has the DNA TGTGCTAGTGGTTTGGCTCCGGGACAGGGATATCAGCCCCAGCATTTT. Protein product: CASGLAPGQGYQPQHF. The whole variable domain, filled in from reference TRBV12-5 and TRBJ1-5, reads DARVTQTPRHKVTEMGQEVTMRCQPILGHNTVFWYRQTMMQGLELLAYFRNRAPLDDSGMPKDRFSAEMPDATLATLKIQPSEPRDSAVYFCASGLAPGQGYQPQHFGDGTRLSIL.

The gene calls are TRBV7-8 and TRBJ1-2; 7 bases agree with TRBD1. The junction had 10 bases not matched to a gene; V was cut back by 0 bases and J by 0 bases. The germline V gene has CDR1 SGHVS and CDR2 FQNEAQ. The CDR3 runs 18 residues. In DNA, the CDR3 is TGTGCCAGCAGCTTAGCGGAACCAGACAGGGCCGCTAACTATGGCTACACCTTC. It specifies CASSLAEPDRAANYGYTF.

This clone was counted only a few times. The rearrangement links TRBV5-6 to TRBJ2-4, with D perhaps matching TRBD1 (6 bases). V was cut by 1 base and J by 9 bases, with 11 bases left in between. CDR1 and CDR2 (germline): SGHDT, YYEEEE. The CDR3 has 13 amino acids. This CDR3 reads CASSLQGQSIQYF. In DNA form, the CDR3 reads TGTGCCAGCAGCTTGCAGGGGCAGAGCATTCAGTACTTC.

This sequence joins TRBV11-2 and TRBJ2-2; possibly TRBD1 for D (5 bases). With 1 base removed from V and 2 bases from J, the gap between germline ends came to 11 bases. The CDR3 sequence is 16 residues long. Germline CDR1 and CDR2: SGHAT and FQNNGV. The CDR3 loop is CASSLGKGPNTGELFF. The CDR3 nucleotides are TGTGCCAGCAGCTTAGGAAAGGGGCCCAACACCGGGGAGCTGTTTTTT.

V gene TRBV7-8 combines with J gene TRBJ2-5; weak D call: TRBD2 (5 bases). CDR3 size: 13 residues. Trimming pared 2 bases from V and 5 bases from J, leaving 9 bases between. Germline V lookup: CDR1 SGHVS, CDR2 FQNEAQ. CDR3 amino acids: CASSLTRVETQYF. The CDR3 bases are TGTGCCAGCAGCTTAACGAGGGTTGAGACCCAGTACTTC.

The J gene is TRBJ1-5, the V gene TRBV28; no reliable D call. Trimming took 2 bases from V and 9 from J, leaving 14 bases between them. The germline V gene encodes CDR1 MDHEN and CDR2 SYDVKM. The CDR3 runs to 14 residues. The CDR3 sequence is CASSLETRTGPQHF. CDR3 nucleotide sequence: TGTGCCAGCAGTTTAGAAACGCGGACTGGGCCCCAGCATTTT.

In its sample, this clone was seen once. V usage is TRBV5-4 and J usage is TRBJ1-1; a weak D match, TRBD1 (6 bases). This CDR3 spans 16 amino acids. Germline V CDR1 and CDR2: SGHNT, YYREEE (reference sequence). Deletions cut 5 bases from V and 1 base from J, with 18 bases between. CDR3 nucleotide sequence: TGTGCCAGCAGTGGGTCCCCCACGACAGGGAACACTGAAGCTTTCTTT. It codes for CASSGSPTTGNTEAFF.

The chain employs TRBV29-1 and TRBJ2-7; D call uncertain. Germline CDR1 SQVTM, CDR2 ANQGSEA. The CDR3 spans 13 residues. V lost 3 bases and J lost 1, with 10 bases in between. DNA for the CDR3: TGCAGCGTTGACGATAGGAGATCCTACGAGCAGTACGTC. This gives the protein CSVDDRRSYEQYV.

The V and J genes are TRBV7-9 and TRBJ1-2; D is ambiguous. This CDR3 spans 12 amino acids. Trimming removed 5 bases at V and 5 bases at J, with 9 bases between. Germline V lookup: CDR1 SEHNR, CDR2 FQNEAQ (reference sequence). The CDR3 here is CASSPGRYGYTF. CDR3 bases: TGTGCCAGCAGCCCTGGGAGATATGGCTACACCTTC.

This clone was detected a few times. The chain is built from TRBV2 and TRBJ1-5, with 7 bases aligning to TRBD1. CDR3 length: 15 residues. Germline V gene lookup returns CDR1 SNHLY and CDR2 FYNNEI. V shed 4 bases, J shed 4 bases, and the junction held 7 bases outside the gene matches. The CDR3 coding sequence is TGTGCCAGCAGTGGACAGGGATTAGGGAATCAGCCCCAGCATTTT. It encodes CASSGQGLGNQPQHF.

This chain uses TRBV27 with TRBJ1-4; TRBD1 matches at 8 bases. Germline lookup yields CDR1 MNHEY and CDR2 SMNVEV (reference sequence). This CDR3 comprises 16 residues. V shed 7 bases and J 10 bases; nucleotides not matched to a gene: 17. CDR3 in DNA: TGTGCCAGCATCCTAAGGACAGGGAACCCTTATAGAAAACTGTTTTTT. Residues: CASILRTGNPYRKLFF. Filled out from reference TRBV27 and TRBJ1-4, the complete variable domain reads EAQVTQNPRYLITVTGKKLTVTCSQNMNHEYMSWYRQDPGLGLRQIYYSMNVEVTDKGDVPEGYKVSRKEKRNFPLILESPSPNQTSLYFCASILRTGNPYRKLFFGSGTQLSVL.

The chain has TRBV11-3 and TRBJ2-1; 9 bases match TRBD2. The CDR3 has 17 amino acids. V lost 1 base and J lost 2; bases outside the gene matches: 6. The V gene's germline CDR1 is SGHNT and CDR2 YENEEA. CDR3 nucleotide sequence: TGTGCCAGCAGCTTAGCTCCGGCTAGCGGGACCTACAATGAGCAGTTCTTC. Amino acids: CASSLAPASGTYNEQFF. The entire variable domain, with the rest obtained from reference TRBV11-3 and TRBJ2-1, is as follows: EAGVVQSPRYKIIEKKQPVAFWCNPISGHNTLYWYLQNLGQGPELLIRYENEEAVDDSQLPKDRFSAERLKGVDSTLKIQPAELGDSAVYLCASSLAPASGTYNEQFFGPGTRLTVL.

V is TRBV5-4 and J is TRBJ1-3; 8 positions agree with TRBD1. From germline, CDR1 is SGHNT and CDR2 YYREEE (reference sequence). The CDR3 spans 16 residues. With V trimmed by 7 bases and J by 0 bases, 9 bases remained unmatched. The CDR3 nucleotides read TGTGCCAGCGGCCTGGGACAGGCTAGCTCTGGAAACACCATATATTTT. It codes for CASGLGQASSGNTIYF.

A few counts support this clone. The chain links TRBV7-2 to TRBJ2-5; no reliable D call. The V and J ends lost 5 bases and 2 bases respectively, with 15 bases between them. Germline V gene data show CDR1 as SGHTA and CDR2 as FQGNSA. The CDR3 is 15 residues long. The CDR3 sequence is CASSRERGYQETQYF. The CDR3 DNA reads TGTGCCAGCAGCCGTGAACGAGGTTATCAAGAGACCCAGTACTTC. Based on the CDR3 plus reference TRBV7-2 and TRBJ2-5, the full variable domain is GAGVSQSPSNKVTEKGKDVELRCDPISGHTALYWYRQSLGQGLEFLIYFQGNSAPDKSGLPSDRFSAERTGGSVSTLTIQRTQQEDSAVYLCASSRERGYQETQYFGPGTRLLVL.

The genes are TRBV5-1 and TRBJ2-1; 7 bases align to TRBD1. With V trimmed by 4 bases and J by 0 bases, 4 bases remained unmatched. Germline CDR1 is SGHRS and CDR2 is YFSETQ. The CDR3 spans 15 residues. The chain's CDR3 is CASSMGQSSYNEQFF. The CDR3 DNA follows: TGCGCCAGCAGCATGGGACAGAGCTCCTACAATGAGCAGTTCTTC.

The count of this clone is one. For the CDR3, the DNA is TGTGCCAGCACTGCCATGAGGGGGAACTATGGCTACACCTTC. It encodes CASTAMRGNYGYTF. The chain employs TRBV6-5 and TRBJ1-2, with D perhaps matching TRBD1 (6 bases). Trimming removed 7 bases at V and 2 bases at J, with 14 bases between. CDR1 is MNHEY, CDR2 SVGAGI, per germline. This CDR3 region has 14 residues.

The chain carries TRBV16 and TRBJ1-6; D is unresolved. CDR1 is KGHSY, CDR2 FQNENV, per germline. The CDR3 extends over 17 amino acids. V lost 3 bases to trimming and J lost 0 bases, with 12 bases between them. The CDR3 protein is CASSQDSTSSYNSPLHF. For the CDR3, the DNA is TGTGCCAGCAGCCAGGACTCCACGAGCTCCTATAATTCACCCCTCCACTTT.

V is TRBV28 and J is TRBJ1-2, with TRBD1 as a possible D gene (5 bases). The V gene lost 1 base and the J gene lost 2 bases, with 8 bases spanning the gap. The V gene's germline CDR1 is MDHEN and CDR2 SYDVKM. The CDR3 covers 14 residues. The CDR3: CASSLLGRNYGYTF. In nucleotides, the CDR3 is TGTGCCAGCAGTTTATTGGGGCGGAACTATGGCTACACCTTC.

V is TRBV25-1 and J is TRBJ2-7, with 8 nucleotides matching TRBD1. Trimming at V came to 6 bases and at J to 4 bases, leaving 11 bases not matched to a gene. CDR1 and CDR2 (germline): MGHDK, SYGVNS. This CDR3 is built from 15 residues. The CDR3: CASSFPSRGLYEQYV. CDR3 sequence (DNA): TGTGCCAGCAGCTTCCCCTCCAGGGGGCTGTACGAGCAGTACGTC.

V gene TRBV19 combines with J gene TRBJ1-4, with TRBD1 identical over 9 bases. The CDR3 consists of 14 residues. V lost 3 bases and J lost 5; bases outside the gene matches: 1. CDR1 LNHDA and CDR2 SQIVND come from the germline V gene (reference sequence). The CDR3 loop is CASSMGTGNEKLFF. CDR3 nucleotide sequence: TGTGCCAGTAGTATGGGGACAGGGAATGAAAAACTGTTTTTT.

This rearrangement joins TRBV4-2 to TRBJ1-4; unclear D gene. The CDR3 is 15 amino acids. The V gene lost 8 bases and the J gene lost 0 bases, with 13 bases spanning the gap. Germline CDR1 reads LGHNA; CDR2 reads YNFKEQ. This CDR3 reads CASATGGATNEKLFF. The CDR3 nucleotides are TGTGCCAGCGCCACCGGTGGAGCAACTAATGAAAAACTGTTTTTT.

The chain recombines TRBV5-1 with TRBJ2-7, with no clear D. Germline-derived CDR1 and CDR2 are SGHRS and YFSETQ. The V gene lost 0 bases and the J gene lost 2 bases, with 9 bases spanning the gap. The length of the CDR3 is 14 residues. The CDR3 region has the DNA TGCGCCAGCAGCTTGGATGGCAGAACCTACGAGCAGTACTTC. Translated, it gives CASSLDGRTYEQYF.

The table lists this clone with a few counts. This sequence joins TRBV6-1 and TRBJ2-3; TRBD2 aligns across 16 bases. The CDR3 has 16 amino acids. V lost 4 bases, J lost 5 bases, and 3 bases stayed unmatched. The germline V gene encodes CDR1 MNHNS and CDR2 SASEGT. The DNA for the CDR3 is TGTGCCAGCAGTGGGGGACTAGCGGGAGGGGGAGATACGCAGTATTTT. Amino acids: CASSGGLAGGGDTQYF.

The chain links TRBV29-1 to TRBJ2-7; TRBD1 matches 8 bases. CDR1 and CDR2 from the germline V gene are SQVTM and ANQGSEA. This CDR3 spans 16 amino acids. V shed 4 bases, J shed 4 bases, and the junction held 15 bases outside the gene matches. The CDR3 DNA reads TGCAGCGTTGTGGGGGACCCCCGGACAGGGTCATACGAGCAGTACTTC. This encodes CSVVGDPRTGSYEQYF.

The rearrangement links TRBV12-5 to TRBJ2-2; D possibly corresponds to TRBD2 (5 bases). Germline CDR1 LGHNT, CDR2 FRNRAP. This CDR3 comprises 14 residues. With 7 bases removed from V and 4 bases from J, the gap between germline ends came to 13 bases. The CDR3 coding sequence is TGTGCTAGTGATCCTGGACTCGTCACCGGGGAGCTGTTTTTT. This codes for CASDPGLVTGELFF.

This chain uses TRBV7-9 with TRBJ1-5, with D unresolved. V lost 0 bases and J 7 bases, leaving 10 bases between the germline ends. Looked up from germline, CDR1 is SEHNR and CDR2 is FQNEAQ (reference sequence). The CDR3 consists of 14 residues. The CDR3 spells CASSLAKRSQPQHF. Written as DNA, the CDR3 is TGTGCCAGCAGCTTAGCGAAGCGTAGCCAGCCCCAGCATTTT. Looking up the rest from reference TRBV7-9 and TRBJ1-5 gives the full variable domain: DTGVSQNPRHKITKRGQNVTFRCDPISEHNRLYWYRQTLGQGPEFLTYFQNEAQLEKSRLLSDRFSAERPKGSFSTLEIQRTEQGDSAMYLCASSLAKRSQPQHFGDGTRLSIL.

CDR3 sequence: CASSLYLAGTRDTQYF. The CDR3 nucleotides are TGTGCCAGCAGTTTATATCTAGCGGGGACGAGAGATACGCAGTATTTT. This sequence joins TRBV27 and TRBJ2-3; 9 bases fit TRBD2. Germline V gene sequence: CDR1 MNHEY, CDR2 SMNVEV (reference sequence). The CDR3 loop spans 16 amino acids. V shed 1 base, J shed 5 bases, and the junction held 7 bases outside the gene matches.

This sequence joins TRBV28 and TRBJ2-7, with TRBD2 identical over 7 bases. The CDR3 loop spans 14 amino acids. CDR1 MDHEN and CDR2 SYDVKM come from the germline V gene. Losses at the gene ends were 3 bases for V and 3 bases for J; bases not matched to a gene: 5. The CDR3, as DNA: TGTGCCAGCAGTTTGTGGACGGGAGGCTACGAGCAGTACGTC. Its translation is CASSLWTGGYEQYV.

Here the CDR3 DNA reads TGTGCCAGCAGTGAATACATCTCTGGAAACACCATATATTTT. Encoded protein: CASSEYISGNTIYF. J is TRBJ1-3 and V is TRBV6-5; D not resolved. Germline assignment: CDR1 MNHEY and CDR2 SVGAGI. The CDR3 contains 14 residues. V lost 5 bases and J lost 0, with 8 bases in between.